This T cell receptor (beta chain) was sequenced during a study of radiotherapy plus CTLA-4 blockade in lung cancer. General observations from the study: In blood, early T cell clone dynamics reportedly predicted response best, together with interferon-beta. Radiotherapy was combined with ipilimumab, and tumor-derived TCR clones then expanded in blood.

Lung cancer patients with chemo-refractory metastatic non-small-cell disease were given focal radiation plus CTLA-4 blockade with ipilimumab. In the case of this clone: Its matching antigen is unknown.

Some clones are missing from TCRdb's copy, which holds only in-frame ones; the method was immunoSEQ multiplex PCR. The sample comprises 35,000 to 45,000 clones, 75% to 90% of which are singletons, and about 5.8% rests with the top ten. V lost 5 bases, J lost 8 bases, and 12 bases lay in between. The germline CDR1 and CDR2 sequences are LNHNV and YYDKDF (reference sequence). This CDR3 region has 12 residues. The TCR comes from a human donor with non-small cell lung cancer who had stable disease on radiotherapy plus ipilimumab. The rearrangement uses TRBV15 and TRBJ1-2; D unclear. Sequences were derived from peripheral blood, sampled from a patient treated with radiotherapy plus ipilimumab. CDR3 nucleotides: TGTGCCACCAGCTCACGACACATCGGCTACACCTTC. Translation gives CATSSRHIGYTF.